This T cell receptor beta chain was captured in a study of early T cells in non-severe SARS-CoV-2 infection. General observations from the study: Lookups in VDJdb leaned toward anti-spike CD8 responses and missed private and CD4 specificities.

About this clonotype itself: Its antigen is still unknown.

The CDR3 sequence is 12 residues long. The germline V and J ends were trimmed by 1 base and 4 bases, with 4 bases remaining between them. Germline V gene data show CDR1 as SNHLY and CDR2 as FYNNEI. Individual cDNA molecules received unique molecular identifiers. A single record per CDR3 protein comes from TCRdb applying MiXCR to the 5' RACE reads. Of around 49,000 distinct CDR3 sequences in the sample, 9.5% to 13% were seen once. The sequence derives from an adult who was a healthcare worker with PCR-confirmed SARS-CoV-2 infection or an uninfected control (not recorded which). The sequencing input was whole blood. The V and J genes are TRBV2 and TRBJ2-5; D ambiguous. The CDR3 loop reads CASSEVGETQYF. The CDR3 DNA follows: TGTGCCAGCAGTGAAGTTGGAGAGACCCAGTACTTC.